These T cell receptor beta chains were read from a single sample in a study of blood T cells in healthy people across ages. TCRdb ran MiXCR on the 5' RACE reads and lists one entry per CDR3 protein. This sample yields approximately 810,000 distinct CDR3 sequences, of which roughly 35% are seen a single time; 13% belongs to the top ten. Sequenced sample: blood. The origin of the receptors is a man aged 18 to 35 in good health. CDR3s include the opening cysteine and the closing phenylalanine or tryptophan. D genes are given only for firm matches. Only part of the rows carry a size: once, few, many, or a class if the clone is expanded.

J: TRBJ2-7; D: TRBD2; V: TRBV6-2/TRBV6-3; size: few; CDR3: CASSTHGLGSGNEQYF; DNA: TGTGCCAGCAGCACCCACGGACTAGGGTCCGGGAACGAGCAGTACTTC
J: TRBJ2-1; D: -; V: TRBV20-1; size: few; CDR3: CSARGGSFGRNEQFF; DNA: TGCAGTGCTAGAGGGGGTAGCTTTGGTCGGAATGAGCAGTTCTTC
J: TRBJ2-1; D: -; V: TRBV7-9; size: few; CDR3: CASSSPGTSRGYNNEQFF; DNA: TGTGCCAGCAGCTCCCCGGGCACTAGCAGGGGTTATAATAATGAGCAGTTCTTC
J: TRBJ2-3; D: TRBD1; V: TRBV28; size: -; CDR3: CASSRTGRGDTQYF; DNA: TGTGCCAGCAGTCGGACAGGTCGTGGAGATACGCAGTATTTT
J: TRBJ1-5; D: -; V: TRBV20-1; size: -; CDR3: CSARAGSNSNQPQHF; DNA: TGCAGTGCTAGAGCAGGGTCGAATAGCAATCAGCCCCAGCATTTT
J: TRBJ2-5; D: TRBD1; V: TRBV9; size: -; CDR3: CASSTRTGGGETQYF; DNA: TGTGCCAGCAGCACCAGGACAGGGGGTGGGGAGACCCAGTACTTC
J: TRBJ2-5; D: -; V: TRBV30; size: -; CDR3: CAWRREVETQYF; DNA: TGTGCCTGGAGGAGGGAGGTGGAGACCCAGTACTTC
J: TRBJ2-7; D: -; V: TRBV29-1; size: many; CDR3: CSVARDYEQYF; DNA: TGCAGCGTTGCCAGGGATTACGAGCAGTACTTC
J: TRBJ2-7; D: -; V: TRBV18; size: -; CDR3: CASSQGVYEQYF; DNA: TGTGCCAGCTCACAAGGAGTCTACGAGCAGTACTTC
J: TRBJ1-6; D: -; V: TRBV12-3/TRBV12-4; size: -; CDR3: CASRRAKTPLHF; DNA: TGTGCCAGCAGGAGGGCAAAAACACCCCTCCACTTT
J: TRBJ2-7; D: -; V: TRBV6-5; size: many; CDR3: CASSYSMGVEQYF; DNA: TGTGCCAGCAGTTACTCGATGGGGGTCGAGCAGTACTTC
J: TRBJ2-2; D: TRBD2; V: TRBV5-1; size: -; CDR3: CASSPLAGTATTGELFF; DNA: TGCGCCAGCAGCCCCCTAGCGGGAACGGCCACCACCGGGGAGCTGTTTTTT
J: TRBJ2-3; D: TRBD2; V: TRBV29-1; size: many; CDR3: CSVKSGLAGGIGTDTQYF; DNA: TGCAGCGTTAAATCAGGACTAGCGGGGGGGATAGGCACAGATACGCAGTATTTT
J: TRBJ2-5; D: -; V: TRBV4-3; size: -; CDR3: CASSQGTYYQETQYF; DNA: TGCGCCAGCAGCCAAGGGACCTACTACCAAGAGACCCAGTACTTC
J: TRBJ2-2; D: -; V: TRBV10-3; size: -; CDR3: CAISTRGYESTGELFF; DNA: TGTGCCATCAGCACAAGGGGATACGAGAGCACCGGGGAGCTGTTTTTT
J: TRBJ1-1; D: TRBD1; V: TRBV12-5; size: few; CDR3: CASGFERTGTLAEAFF; DNA: TGTGCTAGTGGTTTCGAACGGACAGGGACCCTCGCTGAAGCTTTCTTT
J: TRBJ1-1; D: -; V: TRBV9; size: -; CDR3: CASSVGSGGTEAFF; DNA: TGTGCCAGCAGCGTAGGGTCCGGAGGCACTGAAGCTTTCTTT
J: TRBJ1-2; D: TRBD1; V: TRBV10-3; size: few; CDR3: CAISLGGGRGSYTF; DNA: TGTGCCATCAGTCTAGGAGGGGGCCGGGGAAGCTACACCTTC
J: TRBJ1-1; D: TRBD1; V: TRBV10-3; size: -; CDR3: CAISGDRGSTEAFF; DNA: TGTGCCATCAGTGGGGACAGGGGGAGCACTGAAGCTTTCTTT
J: TRBJ2-7; D: -; V: TRBV4-1; size: -; CDR3: CASSQPGGLYEQYF; DNA: TGCGCCAGCAGCCAACCGGGCGGCCTCTACGAGCAGTACTTC
J: TRBJ2-7; D: -; V: TRBV9; size: -; CDR3: CASSSASGLREQYF; DNA: TGTGCCAGCAGCTCCGCCTCGGGATTGAGGGAGCAGTACTTC
J: TRBJ1-2; D: -; V: TRBV7-8; size: -; CDR3: CASSSDRDWDYGYTF; DNA: TGTGCCAGCAGCTCCGACCGGGACTGGGACTATGGCTACACCTTC
J: TRBJ1-2; D: -; V: TRBV4-1; size: -; CDR3: CASSQDLMSEGYTF; DNA: TGCGCCAGCAGCCAAGACCTTATGTCAGAAGGCTACACCTTC
J: TRBJ1-1; D: -; V: TRBV12-3/TRBV12-4; size: few; CDR3: CASRKDRNTEAFF; DNA: TGTGCCAGCAGGAAAGACAGAAACACTGAAGCTTTCTTT
J: TRBJ1-5; D: -; V: TRBV20-1; size: -; CDR3: CSAEDTKSYQPQHF; DNA: TGCAGTGCGGAGGACACAAAAAGCTATCAGCCCCAGCATTTT
J: TRBJ2-6; D: -; V: TRBV5-1; size: -; CDR3: CASSLSFRDRSSGANVLTF; DNA: TGCGCCAGCAGCTTGTCATTCCGGGACCGAAGTTCTGGGGCCAACGTCCTGACTTTC
J: TRBJ2-6; D: -; V: TRBV4-2; size: -; CDR3: CASSQDPASSGANVLTF; DNA: TGTGCCAGCAGTCAAGATCCCGCCAGCTCTGGGGCCAACGTCCTGACTTTC
J: TRBJ1-1; D: TRBD1; V: TRBV6-9; size: -; CDR3: CASSYPLTGGTEAFF; DNA: TGTGCCAGCAGTTATCCCCTGACAGGGGGCACTGAAGCTTTCTTT
J: TRBJ2-1; D: TRBD2; V: TRBV4-1; size: many; CDR3: CASSQPRLAGGLNEQFF; DNA: TGCGCCAGCAGCCAACCCAGACTAGCGGGGGGGTTAAATGAGCAGTTCTTC
J: TRBJ2-5; D: TRBD1; V: TRBV20-1; size: -; CDR3: CSARGQAPGETQYF; DNA: TGCAGTGCTAGGGGACAGGCCCCGGGAGAGACCCAGTACTTC
J: TRBJ2-2; D: -; V: TRBV5-1; size: -; CDR3: CARPRTGELFF; DNA: TGCGCCAGACCTCGTACCGGGGAGCTGTTTTTT
J: TRBJ2-3; D: -; V: TRBV20-1; size: -; CDR3: CSAREAGKSTDTQYF; DNA: TGCAGTGCTAGGGAGGCGGGGAAAAGCACAGATACGCAGTATTTT
J: TRBJ2-3; D: -; V: TRBV11-2; size: -; CDR3: CASYGTDTQYF; DNA: TGTGCCAGCTATGGGACAGATACGCAGTATTTT
J: TRBJ1-2; D: TRBD1; V: TRBV5-4; size: few; CDR3: CASSGRQGRGGYTF; DNA: TGTGCCAGCAGTGGGCGACAGGGTAGGGGCGGCTACACCTTC
J: TRBJ2-7; D: TRBD2; V: TRBV12-3/TRBV12-4; size: -; CDR3: CASSTSGSEYEQYF; DNA: TGTGCCAGCAGTACTAGCGGGTCCGAATACGAGCAGTACTTC
J: TRBJ1-5; D: -; V: TRBV7-9; size: once; CDR3: CASSFGAAGNQPQHF; DNA: TGTGCCAGCAGCTTTGGAGCGGCGGGCAATCAGCCCCAGCATTTT
J: TRBJ1-5; D: -; V: TRBV12-3/TRBV12-4; size: few; CDR3: CASSRRTANQPQHF; DNA: TGTGCCAGCAGCCGAAGGACAGCGAATCAGCCCCAGCATTTT
J: TRBJ2-7; D: TRBD2; V: TRBV10-3; size: few; CDR3: CAISDRAGNGQYF; DNA: TGTGCCATCAGTGACCGAGCGGGGAATGGGCAGTACTTC
J: TRBJ1-5; D: -; V: TRBV20-1; size: -; CDR3: CSARGGGRYSNQPQHF; DNA: TGCAGTGCTAGAGGTGGAGGGAGATATAGCAATCAGCCCCAGCATTTT
J: TRBJ2-3; D: -; V: TRBV27; size: -; CDR3: CASSSRGREADTQYF; DNA: TGTGCCAGCAGTTCGAGGGGCCGAGAGGCAGATACGCAGTATTTT
J: TRBJ2-4; D: TRBD2; V: TRBV7-2; size: -; CDR3: CASSRAGASKNIQYF; DNA: TGTGCCAGCAGCCGAGCGGGGGCGTCCAAAAACATTCAGTACTTC
J: TRBJ2-3; D: TRBD1; V: TRBV7-3; size: -; CDR3: CASSPRGQGATTDTQYF; DNA: TGTGCCAGCAGCCCCCGCGGACAGGGGGCCACCACAGATACGCAGTATTTT
J: TRBJ1-6; D: -; V: TRBV7-9; size: -; CDR3: CASSLEAGHSPLHF; DNA: TGTGCCAGCAGCTTAGAAGCCGGGCATTCACCCCTCCACTTT
J: TRBJ2-7; D: -; V: TRBV12-3/TRBV12-4; size: -; CDR3: CASREQGENEQYF; DNA: TGTGCCAGCAGGGAACAGGGTGAAAATGAGCAGTACTTC
J: TRBJ2-3; D: -; V: TRBV7-6; size: many; CDR3: CASSLTLPESATSTQYF; DNA: TGTGCCAGCAGCTTGACCCTTCCAGAGTCCGCCACGTCTACGCAGTATTTT
J: TRBJ2-5; D: TRBD1; V: TRBV18; size: few; CDR3: CASSNLFRQGKEETQYF; DNA: TGTGCTAGCTCAAATCTTTTCCGACAGGGGAAGGAAGAGACCCAGTACTTC
J: TRBJ1-3; D: -; V: TRBV2; size: -; CDR3: CASITPGQPFVNTIYF; DNA: TGTGCCAGCATAACTCCAGGGCAGCCTTTCGTAAACACCATATATTTT
J: TRBJ2-7; D: -; V: TRBV20-1; size: few; CDR3: CSAKGPTEIYEQYF; DNA: TGCAGTGCAAAAGGGCCCACGGAGATTTACGAGCAGTACTTC
J: TRBJ2-5; D: -; V: TRBV5-1; size: -; CDR3: CASSLATSRLNEQYF; DNA: TGCGCCAGCAGCTTGGCCACTAGCAGACTTAATGAGCAGTACTTC
J: TRBJ1-5; D: -; V: TRBV6-5; size: few; CDR3: CASSYGGNNQPQHF; DNA: TGTGCCAGCAGTTACGGTGGGAACAATCAGCCCCAGCATTTT
J: TRBJ2-1; D: -; V: TRBV7-2; size: many; CDR3: CASSLLERKTYNEQFF; DNA: TGTGCCAGCAGCTTATTGGAGCGCAAGACCTACAATGAGCAGTTCTTC
J: TRBJ2-1; D: TRBD1; V: TRBV25-1; size: few; CDR3: CASSRTGVDYNEQFF; DNA: TGTGCCAGCAGCCGGACAGGGGTCGACTACAATGAGCAGTTCTTC
J: TRBJ2-3; D: -; V: TRBV5-1; size: -; CDR3: CASSPGGRGTDTQYF; DNA: TGCGCCAGCAGTCCGGGCGGCCGAGGCACAGATACGCAGTATTTT
J: TRBJ1-5; D: -; V: TRBV20-1; size: few; CDR3: CSATASGQPQHF; DNA: TGCAGTGCGACGGCCTCGGGTCAGCCCCAGCATTTT
J: TRBJ2-7; D: -; V: TRBV20-1; size: -; CDR3: CSARGQDLYEQYF; DNA: TGCAGTGCTAGAGGACAGGACCTGTACGAGCAGTACTTC
J: TRBJ1-1; D: -; V: TRBV6-2/TRBV6-3; size: -; CDR3: CASSPPGGSSEAFF; DNA: TGTGCCAGCAGTCCCCCGGGGGGCTCATCTGAAGCTTTCTTT
J: TRBJ2-5; D: TRBD1; V: TRBV12-3/TRBV12-4; size: -; CDR3: CASSSAGTGSRETQYF; DNA: TGTGCCAGCAGTTCAGCCGGGACAGGGAGCCGTGAGACCCAGTACTTC
J: TRBJ2-3; D: TRBD1; V: TRBV2; size: -; CDR3: CASRGQGQGTDTQYF; DNA: TGTGCCAGCAGGGGACAGGGACAGGGCACAGATACGCAGTATTTT
J: TRBJ2-3; D: -; V: TRBV10-3; size: once; CDR3: CAISDTRGSRGTDTQYF; DNA: TGTGCCATCAGTGATACGAGGGGAAGTCGCGGCACAGATACGCAGTATTTT